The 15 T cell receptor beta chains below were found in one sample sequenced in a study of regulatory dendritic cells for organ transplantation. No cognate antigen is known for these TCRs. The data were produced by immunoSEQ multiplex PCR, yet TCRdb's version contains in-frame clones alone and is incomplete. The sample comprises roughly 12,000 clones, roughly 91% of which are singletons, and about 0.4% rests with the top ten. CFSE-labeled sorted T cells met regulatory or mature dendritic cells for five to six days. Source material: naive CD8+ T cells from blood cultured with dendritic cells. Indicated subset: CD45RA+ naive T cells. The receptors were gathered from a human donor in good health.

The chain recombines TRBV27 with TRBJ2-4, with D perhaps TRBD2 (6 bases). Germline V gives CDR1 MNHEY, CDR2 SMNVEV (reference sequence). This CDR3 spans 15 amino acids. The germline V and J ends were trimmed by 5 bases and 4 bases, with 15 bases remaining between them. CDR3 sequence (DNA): TGTGCCAGCAGTAGGTCCCAGGACTATAAAAACATTCAGTACTTC. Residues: CASSRSQDYKNIQYF.

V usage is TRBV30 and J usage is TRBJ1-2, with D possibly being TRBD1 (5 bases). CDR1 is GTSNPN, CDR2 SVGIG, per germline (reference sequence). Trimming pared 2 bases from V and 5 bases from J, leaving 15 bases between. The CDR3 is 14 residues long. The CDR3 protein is CAWSFIDREYGYTF. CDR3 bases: TGTGCCTGGAGTTTCATTGACAGAGAGTATGGCTACACCTTC.

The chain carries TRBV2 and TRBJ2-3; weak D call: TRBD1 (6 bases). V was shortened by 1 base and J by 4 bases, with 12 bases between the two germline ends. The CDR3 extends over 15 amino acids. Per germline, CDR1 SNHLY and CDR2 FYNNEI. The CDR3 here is CASSEVQGGSDTQYF. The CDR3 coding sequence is TGTGCCAGCAGTGAAGTACAGGGTGGTTCAGATACGCAGTATTTT.

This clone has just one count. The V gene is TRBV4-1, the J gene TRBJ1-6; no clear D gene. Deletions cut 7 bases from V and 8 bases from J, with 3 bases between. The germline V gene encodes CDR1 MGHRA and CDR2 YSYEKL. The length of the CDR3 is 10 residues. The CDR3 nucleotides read TGCGCCAGCACGGATTCACCCCTCCACTTT. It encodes CASTDSPLHF.

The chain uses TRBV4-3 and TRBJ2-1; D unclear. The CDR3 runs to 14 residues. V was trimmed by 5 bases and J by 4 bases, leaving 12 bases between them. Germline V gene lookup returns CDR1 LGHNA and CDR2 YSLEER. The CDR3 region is CASSLGRGYNEQFF. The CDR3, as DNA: TGCGCCAGCAGCTTGGGTCGAGGATACAATGAGCAGTTCTTC.

The CDR3 spells CASSVAGGTYNEQFF. The CDR3 coding sequence is TGTGCCAGCAGCGTAGCCGGGGGTACCTACAATGAGCAGTTCTTC. This rearrangement joins TRBV9 to TRBJ2-1; tentative D call: TRBD2 (6 bases). The V and J ends lost 0 bases and 2 bases respectively, with 9 bases between them. The CDR3 runs 15 residues. Per the germline V gene, CDR1 is SGDLS and CDR2 is YYNGEE.

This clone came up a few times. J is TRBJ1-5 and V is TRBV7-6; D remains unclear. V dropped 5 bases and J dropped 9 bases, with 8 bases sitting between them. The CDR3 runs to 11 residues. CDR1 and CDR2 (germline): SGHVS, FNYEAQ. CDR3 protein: CASSPLGPQHF. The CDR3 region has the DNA TGTGCCAGCAGCCCACTGGGGCCCCAGCATTTT.

CDR3 bases: TGTGCCAGCAGCTTAGGGGACAATTGGAACTATGGCTACACCTTC. Its translation: CASSLGDNWNYGYTF. This chain links TRBV7-9 with TRBJ1-2; weak D call: TRBD1 (6 bases). Germline V gives CDR1 SEHNR, CDR2 FQNEAQ (reference sequence). The V and J ends lost 1 base and 2 bases respectively, with 11 bases between them. This CDR3 is built from 15 residues.

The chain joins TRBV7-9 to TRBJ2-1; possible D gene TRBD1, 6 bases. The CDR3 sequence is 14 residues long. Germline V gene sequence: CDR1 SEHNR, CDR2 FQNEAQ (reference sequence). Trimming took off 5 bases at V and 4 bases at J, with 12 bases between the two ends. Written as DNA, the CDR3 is TGTGCCAGCAGCGGGAATGACAGGTACAATGAGCAGTTCTTC. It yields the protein CASSGNDRYNEQFF.

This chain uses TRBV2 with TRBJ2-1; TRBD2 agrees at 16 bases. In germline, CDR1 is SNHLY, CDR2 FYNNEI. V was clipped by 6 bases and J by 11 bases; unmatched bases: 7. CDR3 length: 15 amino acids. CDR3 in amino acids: CASSTGLAGGPQQFF. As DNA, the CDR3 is TGTGCCAGCAGCACGGGACTAGCGGGAGGGCCTCAGCAGTTCTTC.

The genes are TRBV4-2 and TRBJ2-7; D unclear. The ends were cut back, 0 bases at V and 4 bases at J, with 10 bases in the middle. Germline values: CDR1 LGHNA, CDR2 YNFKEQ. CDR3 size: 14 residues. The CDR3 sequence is CASSQDLGSYEQYF. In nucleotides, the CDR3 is TGTGCCAGCAGCCAAGATTTGGGATCATACGAGCAGTACTTC.

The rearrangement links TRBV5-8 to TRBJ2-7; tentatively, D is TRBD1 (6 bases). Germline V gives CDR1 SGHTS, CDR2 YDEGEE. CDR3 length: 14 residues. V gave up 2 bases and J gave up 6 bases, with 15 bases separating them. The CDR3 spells CASSFLRGFPEQYF. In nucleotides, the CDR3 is TGTGCCAGCAGCTTTCTCAGGGGTTTCCCCGAGCAGTACTTC.

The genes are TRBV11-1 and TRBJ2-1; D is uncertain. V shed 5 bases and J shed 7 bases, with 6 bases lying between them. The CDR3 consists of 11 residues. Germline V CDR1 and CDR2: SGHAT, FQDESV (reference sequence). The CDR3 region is CASSLGNEQFF. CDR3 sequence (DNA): TGTGCCAGCAGCCTTGGGAATGAGCAGTTCTTC.

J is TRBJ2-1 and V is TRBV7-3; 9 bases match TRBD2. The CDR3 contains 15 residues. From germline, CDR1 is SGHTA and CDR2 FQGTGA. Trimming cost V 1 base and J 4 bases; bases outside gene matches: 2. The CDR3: CASSLSAGGYNEQFF. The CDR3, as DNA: TGTGCCAGCAGCTTAAGTGCGGGGGGGTACAATGAGCAGTTCTTC.

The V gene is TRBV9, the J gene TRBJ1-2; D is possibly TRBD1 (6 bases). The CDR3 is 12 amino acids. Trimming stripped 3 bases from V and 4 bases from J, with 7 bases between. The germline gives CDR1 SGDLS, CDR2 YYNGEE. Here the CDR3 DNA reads TGTGCCAGCAGCGACAGGGTCTATGGCTACACCTTC. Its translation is CASSDRVYGYTF.